Included here is one T cell receptor (beta chain) sequence, with context. V lost 4 bases to trimming and J lost 0 bases; unmatched junction nucleotides: 2. The germline gives CDR1 SGHRS, CDR2 YFSETQ. The CDR3 is 15 residues long. This sample is part of a study of blood T cell repertoires in COVID-19. Measured with immunoSEQ multiplex PCR; TCRdb has only the in-frame clones, and not every one. The sample includes some 230,000 clones, 70% to 90% of them seen just once. Sequenced input: peripheral blood. J is TRBJ2-3 and V is TRBV5-1; TRBD2 matches 10 bases. The TCR originated in a man aged 45 to 65 who had recovered from COVID-19. The CDR3 nucleotides are TGCGCCAGCAGCCCACTAGCGGGAAGCACAGATACGCAGTATTTT. Protein product: CASSPLAGSTDTQYF.